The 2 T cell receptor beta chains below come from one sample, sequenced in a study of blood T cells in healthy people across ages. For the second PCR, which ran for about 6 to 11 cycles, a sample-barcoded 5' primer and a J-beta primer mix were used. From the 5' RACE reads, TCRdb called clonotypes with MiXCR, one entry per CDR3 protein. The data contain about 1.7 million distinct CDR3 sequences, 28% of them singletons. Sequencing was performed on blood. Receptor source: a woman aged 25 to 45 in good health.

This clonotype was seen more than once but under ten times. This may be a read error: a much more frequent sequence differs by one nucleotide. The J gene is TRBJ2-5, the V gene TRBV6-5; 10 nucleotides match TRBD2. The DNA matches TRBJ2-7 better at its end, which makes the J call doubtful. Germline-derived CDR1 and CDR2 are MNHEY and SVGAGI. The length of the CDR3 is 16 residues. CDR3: CASSYLPASGRNEQYF. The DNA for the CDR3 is TGTGCCAGCAGTTACCTCCCGGCTAGCGGGAGAAACGAGCAGTACTTC.

CDR3: CASSTGSLTSGGQKFF. CDR3 nucleotides: TGTGCCAGCAGTACCGGGTCACTTACTAGCGGGGGCCAGAAGTTCTTC. The chain recombines TRBV6-5 with TRBJ2-1; 11 bases agree with TRBD2. This CDR3 is built from 16 residues. Germline-derived CDR1 and CDR2 are MNHEY and SVGAGI. The trim removed 5 bases at V and 14 bases at J, leaving 17 bases unmatched.